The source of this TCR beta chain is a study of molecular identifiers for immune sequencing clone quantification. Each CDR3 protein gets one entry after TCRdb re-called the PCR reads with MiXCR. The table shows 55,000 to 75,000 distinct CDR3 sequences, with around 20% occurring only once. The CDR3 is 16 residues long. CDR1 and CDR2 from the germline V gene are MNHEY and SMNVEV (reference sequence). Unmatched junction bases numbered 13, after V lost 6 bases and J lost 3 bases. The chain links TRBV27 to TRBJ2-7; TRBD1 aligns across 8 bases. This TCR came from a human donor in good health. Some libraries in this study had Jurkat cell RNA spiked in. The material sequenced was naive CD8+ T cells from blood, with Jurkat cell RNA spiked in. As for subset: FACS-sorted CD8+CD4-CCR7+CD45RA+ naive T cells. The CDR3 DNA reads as TGTGCCAGCAGCCCGTCTCAGGGGGCGGAGTTCTACGAGCAGTACTTC. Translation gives CASSPSQGAEFYEQYF.